These T cell receptor beta chains were read from a single sample in a study of cytomegalovirus exposure and HLA in healthy donors. Here immunoSEQ multiplex PCR was the method, and the copy in TCRdb shows in-frame clones only, minus some. The sample lists about 130,000 clones; approximately 82% were seen once. The sample was PBMCs. The receptors derive from a boy aged 2 to 9 in good health and CMV-seronegative. The CDR3 runs from the conserved cysteine through the conserved F or W. A D gene is named only where the DNA matches it firmly.

d_call | j_call | v_call | cdr3_aa | cdr3_nt
TRBD2 | TRBJ2-2 | TRBV9 | CASSVGSGGGFGELFF | TGTGCCAGCAGCGTAGGGAGCGGGGGGGGCTTCGGGGAGCTGTTTTTT
TRBD2 | TRBJ2-7 | TRBV4-1 | CASSLGGALPYEQYF | TGCGCCAGCAGCCTCGGGGGGGCTCTCCCCTACGAGCAGTACTTC
. | TRBJ2-3 | TRBV19 | CASSMGITDTQYF | TGTGCCAGTAGTATGGGCATCACAGATACGCAGTATTTT
TRBD2 | TRBJ2-3 | TRBV15 | CATSSPSGLAGPGTQYF | TGTGCCACCAGCAGTCCCTCGGGACTAGCGGGCCCCGGTACGCAGTATTTT
. | TRBJ1-2 | TRBV25-1 | CASSAEYGYTF | TGTGCCAGCAGTGCCGAGTATGGCTACACCTTC
. | TRBJ1-5 | TRBV19 | CASSSAGNSNQPQHF | TGTGCCAGTAGTTCGGCAGGAAATAGCAATCAGCCCCAGCATTTT
TRBD1 | TRBJ1-2 | TRBV6-5 | CASSYSGTGFYGYTF | TGTGCCAGCAGTTACTCGGGGACAGGGTTCTATGGCTACACCTTC
TRBD1 | TRBJ2-1 | TRBV9 | CASSVGTGNEQFF | TGTGCCAGCAGCGTAGGGACAGGGAATGAACAGTTCTTC
. | TRBJ1-1 | TRBV9 | CASSVGPGGGRAFF | TGTGCCAGCAGCGTAGGGCCCGGGGGGGGTAGAGCTTTCTTT
TRBD1 | TRBJ1-2 | TRBV6-4 | CASSDHAGTGGFEGYTF | TGTGCCAGCAGTGACCACGCCGGGACAGGGGGCTTCGAAGGCTACACCTTC
. | TRBJ1-6 | TRBV30 | CAWSETDSPLHF | TGTGCCTGGAGTGAAACAGACTCACCCCTCCACTTT
TRBD1 | TRBJ1-2 | TRBV19 | CASSTRQGDSYGYTF | TGTGCCAGTAGTACCCGACAGGGGGATTCCTATGGCTACACCTTC
. | TRBJ2-5 | TRBV4-1 | CASSQDGAQETQYF | TGCGCCAGCAGCCAAGATGGGGCCCAAGAGACCCAGTACTTC
TRBD1 | TRBJ1-1 | TRBV5-4 | CASSLEGAMNTEAFF | TGTGCCAGCAGCTTGGAGGGGGCCATGAACACTGAAGCTTTCTTT
. | TRBJ1-3 | TRBV7-8 | CASSLESRLSGNTIYF | TGTGCCAGCAGTTTAGAATCGAGGCTCTCTGGAAACACCATATATTTT
TRBD1 | TRBJ1-5 | TRBV5-4 | CASSLGGQANQPQHF | TGTGCCAGCAGCCTCGGTGGACAGGCAAATCAGCCCCAGCATTTT
TRBD1 | TRBJ1-1 | TRBV18 | CASSRQGLNTEAFF | TGTGCCAGCTCCCGACAGGGGCTGAACACTGAAGCTTTCTTT